The 7 T cell receptor beta chains reported below all come from one sample, sequenced in a study of cytomegalovirus exposure and HLA in healthy donors. PCR was performed using 60 Vbeta and 13 Jbeta primers. Assay used: immunoSEQ multiplex PCR; TCRdb lists only in-frame clones, some missing. The sample consists of 150,000 to 200,000 clones, nearly 80% of them appearing once. Material for sequencing was PBMCs. The source of these receptors is a female donor in good health and CMV-seronegative.

The chain carries TRBV5-1 and TRBJ2-7, with 9 bases lining up with TRBD1. The V gene's germline CDR1 is SGHRS and CDR2 YFSETQ. The CDR3 has 15 residues. V was pared by 5 bases and J by 4 bases, with 10 bases of the junction left unmatched. The chain's CDR3 is CASRLTGGGEYEQYF. CDR3 sequence (DNA): TGCGCCAGCAGATTGACAGGGGGAGGTGAATACGAGCAGTACTTC.

This clone has more than one count but fewer than ten. CDR3 DNA: TGCGCCAGCAGTGGAGTGCGGGGCGACTATGGCTACACCTTC. Its protein is CASSGVRGDYGYTF. V gene TRBV5-1 combines with J gene TRBJ1-2, with D possibly TRBD1 on 5 matching bases. Germline V lookup: CDR1 SGHRS, CDR2 YFSETQ. The length of the CDR3 is 14 residues. V was cut by 5 bases and J by 3 bases, with 14 bases left in between.

This clone was seen only once. The chain links TRBV6-5 to TRBJ2-4, with D hard to call. Germline V gene data show CDR1 as MNHEY and CDR2 as SVGAGI. Between the trimmed V and J ends, which lost 8 bases and 4 bases, there was a span of 6 bases. CDR3 size: 11 residues. The CDR3 bases are TGTGCCAGCTGGGCTAAAAACATTCAGTACTTC. Protein: CASWAKNIQYF.

V usage is TRBV2 and J usage is TRBJ2-6, with a weak D call TRBD1 (5 bases). Trimming took 7 bases from V and 8 from J, leaving 12 bases between them. The CDR3 has 13 amino acids. CDR1 is SNHLY and CDR2 is FYNNEI in the germline V gene. The CDR3 region is CASTDRISNVLTF. The CDR3 bases are TGTGCCAGCACCGACAGAATATCCAACGTCCTGACTTTC.

This clone appeared a few times. In DNA, the CDR3 is TGTGCCAGTAGTATAGACAGGACAGGGATTTTAAGCAATCAGCCCCAGCATTTT. Translating it yields CASSIDRTGILSNQPQHF. The chain carries TRBV19 and TRBJ1-5; 8 nucleotides match TRBD1. The CDR3 has 18 residues. CDR1 is LNHDA, CDR2 SQIVND, per germline (reference sequence). V trimming: 0 bases; J trimming: 1 base; junction bases outside the gene matches: 8. Complete variable domain (other parts from reference TRBV19 and TRBJ1-5): DGGITQSPKYLFRKEGQNVTLSCEQNLNHDAMYWYRQDPGQGLRLIYYSQIVNDFQKGDIAEGYSVSREKKESFPLTVTSAQKNPTAFYLCASSIDRTGILSNQPQHFGDGTRLSIL.

CDR3 in DNA: TGTGCCATCAGTGAGTGGGGACTAGACCCGGACGAGCAGTACTTC. Amino acid sequence: CAISEWGLDPDEQYF. The J gene is TRBJ2-7, the V gene TRBV10-3; 8 positions match TRBD2. The CDR3 consists of 15 residues. V lost 1 base and J lost 5; bases outside the gene matches: 7. The V gene's germline CDR1 is ENHRY and CDR2 SYGVKD.

This clone was recorded once. V is TRBV30 and J is TRBJ1-1; D gene uncertain. The CDR3 totals 14 residues. V gave up 3 bases and J gave up 2 bases, with 13 bases separating them. The germline V gene has CDR1 GTSNPN and CDR2 SVGIG (reference sequence). This CDR3 reads CAWSASLYNTEAFF. The CDR3 DNA follows: TGTGCCTGGAGCGCGTCCCTTTATAACACTGAAGCTTTCTTT.